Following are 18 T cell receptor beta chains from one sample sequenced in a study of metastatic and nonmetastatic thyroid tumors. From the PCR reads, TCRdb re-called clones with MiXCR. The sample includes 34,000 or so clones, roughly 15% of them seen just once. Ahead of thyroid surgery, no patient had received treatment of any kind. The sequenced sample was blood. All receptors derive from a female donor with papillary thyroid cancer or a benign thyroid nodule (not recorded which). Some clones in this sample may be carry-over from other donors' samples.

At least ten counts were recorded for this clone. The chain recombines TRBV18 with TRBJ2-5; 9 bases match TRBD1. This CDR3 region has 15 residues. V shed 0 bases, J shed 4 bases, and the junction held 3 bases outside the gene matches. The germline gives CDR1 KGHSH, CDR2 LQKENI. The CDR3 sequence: CASSPPTGGGETQYF. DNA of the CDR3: TGTGCCAGCTCACCACCTACAGGGGGCGGAGAGACCCAGTACTTC. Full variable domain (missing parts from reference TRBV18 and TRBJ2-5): NAGVMQNPRHLVRRRGQEARLRCSPMKGHSHVYWYRQLPEEGLKFMVYLQKENIIDESGMPKERFSAEFPKEGPSILRIQQVVRGDSAAYFCASSPPTGGGETQYFGPGTRLLVL.

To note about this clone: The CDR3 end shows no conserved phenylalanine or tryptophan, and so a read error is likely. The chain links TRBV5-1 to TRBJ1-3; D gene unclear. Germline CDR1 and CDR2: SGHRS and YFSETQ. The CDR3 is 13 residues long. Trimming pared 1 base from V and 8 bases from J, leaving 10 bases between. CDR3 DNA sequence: TGCGCCAGCAGCTTGCAGGAAGGAGACACCATATATTCT. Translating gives CASSLQEGDTIYS.

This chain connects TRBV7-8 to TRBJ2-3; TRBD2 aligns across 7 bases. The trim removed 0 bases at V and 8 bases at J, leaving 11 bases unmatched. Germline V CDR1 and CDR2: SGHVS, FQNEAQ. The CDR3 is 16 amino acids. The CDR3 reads CASSLAQVTTGGTQYF. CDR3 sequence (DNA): TGTGCCAGCAGCTTAGCCCAGGTGACGACGGGAGGTACGCAGTATTTT.

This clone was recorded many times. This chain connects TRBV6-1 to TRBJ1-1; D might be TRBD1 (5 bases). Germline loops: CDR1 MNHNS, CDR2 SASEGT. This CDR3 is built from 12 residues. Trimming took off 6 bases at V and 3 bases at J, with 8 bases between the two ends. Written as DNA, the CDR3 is TGTGCCAGCAGAAGGGGTGACACTGAAGCTTTCTTT. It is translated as CASRRGDTEAFF.

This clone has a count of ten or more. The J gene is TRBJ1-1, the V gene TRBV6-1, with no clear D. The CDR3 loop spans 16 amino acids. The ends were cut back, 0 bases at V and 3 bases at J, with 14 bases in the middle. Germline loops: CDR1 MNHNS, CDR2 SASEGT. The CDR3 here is CASSEAGEGWDTEAFF. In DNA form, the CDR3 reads TGTGCCAGCAGTGAAGCGGGAGAAGGGTGGGACACTGAAGCTTTCTTT.

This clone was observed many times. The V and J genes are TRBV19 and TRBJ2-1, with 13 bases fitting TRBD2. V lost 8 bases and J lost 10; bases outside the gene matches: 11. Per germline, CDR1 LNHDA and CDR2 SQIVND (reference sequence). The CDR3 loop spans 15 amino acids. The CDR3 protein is CASRSTGLAGFEQFF. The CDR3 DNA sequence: TGTGCCAGTCGTTCTACGGGACTAGCGGGATTCGAGCAGTTCTTC.

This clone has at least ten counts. The DNA of the CDR3 is TGTGCCAGCAGTGAGCGGGAGCGGCGCGAGCAGTACTTC. Translated, it gives CASSERERREQYF. V usage is TRBV2 and J usage is TRBJ2-7, with 7 bases fitting TRBD2. Trimming cost V 3 bases and J 6 bases; bases outside gene matches: 5. Germline CDR1 reads SNHLY; CDR2 reads FYNNEI. This CDR3 spans 13 amino acids.

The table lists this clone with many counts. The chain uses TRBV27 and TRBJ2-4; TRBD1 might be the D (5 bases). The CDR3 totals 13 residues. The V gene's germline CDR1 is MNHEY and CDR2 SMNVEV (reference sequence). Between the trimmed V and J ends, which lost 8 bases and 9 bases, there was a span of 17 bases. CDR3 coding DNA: TGTGCCAGCCGCGGACAACCGGTCACCATTCAGTACTTC. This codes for CASRGQPVTIQYF.

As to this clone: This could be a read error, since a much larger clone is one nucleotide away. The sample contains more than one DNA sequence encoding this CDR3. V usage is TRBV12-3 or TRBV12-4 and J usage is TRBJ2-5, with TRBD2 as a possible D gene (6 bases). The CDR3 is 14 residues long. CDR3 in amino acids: CASSFGGRAETQYF. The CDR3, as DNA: TGTGCAAGCAGTTTCGGGGGAAGAGCAGAGACCCAGTACTTC.

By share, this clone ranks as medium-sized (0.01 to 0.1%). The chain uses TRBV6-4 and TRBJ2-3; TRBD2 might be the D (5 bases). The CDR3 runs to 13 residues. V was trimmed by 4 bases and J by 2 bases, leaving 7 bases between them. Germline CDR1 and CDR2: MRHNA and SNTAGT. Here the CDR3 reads CASSGRDTDTQYF. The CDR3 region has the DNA TGTGCCAGCAGTGGCCGGGACACAGATACGCAGTATTTT.

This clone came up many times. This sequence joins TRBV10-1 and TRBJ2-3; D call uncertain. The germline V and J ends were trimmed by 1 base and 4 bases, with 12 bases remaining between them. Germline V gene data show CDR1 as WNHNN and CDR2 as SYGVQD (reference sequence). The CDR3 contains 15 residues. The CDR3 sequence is CASSELNAGPDTQYF. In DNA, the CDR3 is TGCGCCAGCAGTGAGTTGAACGCTGGCCCAGATACGCAGTATTTT.

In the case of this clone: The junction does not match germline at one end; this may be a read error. The CDR3 loop reads CSASRGINTRYF. The CDR3 nucleotides are TGCAGTGCTAGTAGGGGGATCAATACGCGGTATTTT. This chain joins TRBV20-1 and TRBJ2-3, with a tentative D call TRBD1 (6 bases). The CDR3 is 12 residues long. The V gene's germline CDR1 is DFQATT and CDR2 SNEGSKA (reference sequence).

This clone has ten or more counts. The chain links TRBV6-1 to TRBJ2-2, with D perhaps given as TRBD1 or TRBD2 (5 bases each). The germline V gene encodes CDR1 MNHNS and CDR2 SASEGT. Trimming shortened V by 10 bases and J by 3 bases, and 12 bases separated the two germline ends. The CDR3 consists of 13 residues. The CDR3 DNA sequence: TGTGCCAACGGAGAGGGGTACACCGGGGAGCTGTTTTTT. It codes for CANGEGYTGELFF.

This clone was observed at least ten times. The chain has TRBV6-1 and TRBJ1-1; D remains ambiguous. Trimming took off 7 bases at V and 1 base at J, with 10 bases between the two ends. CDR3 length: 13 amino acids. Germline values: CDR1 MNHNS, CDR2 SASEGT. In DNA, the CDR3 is TGTGCCAGCAACCCGACGGAGAACACTGAAGCTTTCTTT. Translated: CASNPTENTEAFF.

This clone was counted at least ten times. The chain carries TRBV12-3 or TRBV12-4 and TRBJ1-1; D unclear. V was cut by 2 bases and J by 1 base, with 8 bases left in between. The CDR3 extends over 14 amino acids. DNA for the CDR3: TGTGCCAGCAGTTTACTGGGAGGGAACACTGAAGCTTTCTTT. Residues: CASSLLGGNTEAFF.

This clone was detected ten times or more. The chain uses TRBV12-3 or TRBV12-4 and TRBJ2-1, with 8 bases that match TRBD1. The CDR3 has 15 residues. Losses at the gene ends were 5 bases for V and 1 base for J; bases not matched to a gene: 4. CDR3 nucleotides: TGTGCCAGCAGTCAGGGGGCGGGGTCCTACAATGAGCAGTTCTTC. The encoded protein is CASSQGAGSYNEQFF.

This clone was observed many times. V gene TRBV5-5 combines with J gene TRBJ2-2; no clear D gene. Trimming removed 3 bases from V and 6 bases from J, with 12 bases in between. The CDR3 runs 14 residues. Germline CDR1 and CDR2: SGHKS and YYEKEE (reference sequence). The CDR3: CASSSQQLAGELFF. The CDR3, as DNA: TGTGCCAGCAGCTCCCAACAGCTAGCCGGGGAGCTGTTTTTT.

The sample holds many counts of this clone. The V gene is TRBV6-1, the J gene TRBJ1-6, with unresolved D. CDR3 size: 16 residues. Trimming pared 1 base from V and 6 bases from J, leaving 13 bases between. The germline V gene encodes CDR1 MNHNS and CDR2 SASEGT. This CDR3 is CASSEGAGEGNSPLHF. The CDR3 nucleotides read TGTGCCAGCAGTGAAGGGGCTGGGGAGGGTAATTCACCCCTCCACTTT.